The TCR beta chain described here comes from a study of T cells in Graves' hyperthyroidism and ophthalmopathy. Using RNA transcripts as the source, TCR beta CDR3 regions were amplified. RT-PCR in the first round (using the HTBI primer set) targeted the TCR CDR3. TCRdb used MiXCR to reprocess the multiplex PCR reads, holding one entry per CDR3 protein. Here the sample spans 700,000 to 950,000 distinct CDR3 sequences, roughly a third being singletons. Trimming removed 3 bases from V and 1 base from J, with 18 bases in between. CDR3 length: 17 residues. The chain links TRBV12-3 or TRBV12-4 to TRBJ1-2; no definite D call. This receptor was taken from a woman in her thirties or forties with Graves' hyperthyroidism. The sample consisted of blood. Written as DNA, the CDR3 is TGTGCCAGCAGTTTTAGGAGGAGGACCCTCAATAACTATGGCTACACCTTC. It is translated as CASSFRRRTLNNYGYTF.